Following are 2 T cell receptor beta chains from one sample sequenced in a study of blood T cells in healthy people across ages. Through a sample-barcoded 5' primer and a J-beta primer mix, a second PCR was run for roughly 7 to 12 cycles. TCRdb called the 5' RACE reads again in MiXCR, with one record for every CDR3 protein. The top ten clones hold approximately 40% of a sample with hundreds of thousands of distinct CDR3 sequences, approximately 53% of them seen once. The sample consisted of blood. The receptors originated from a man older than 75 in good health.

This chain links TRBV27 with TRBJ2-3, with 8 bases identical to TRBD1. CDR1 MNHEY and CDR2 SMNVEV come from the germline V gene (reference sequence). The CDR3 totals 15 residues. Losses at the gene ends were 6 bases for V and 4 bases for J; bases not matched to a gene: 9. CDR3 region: CASSGTGGRADTQYF. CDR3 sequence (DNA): TGTGCCAGCAGCGGTACAGGGGGTCGTGCAGATACGCAGTATTTT.

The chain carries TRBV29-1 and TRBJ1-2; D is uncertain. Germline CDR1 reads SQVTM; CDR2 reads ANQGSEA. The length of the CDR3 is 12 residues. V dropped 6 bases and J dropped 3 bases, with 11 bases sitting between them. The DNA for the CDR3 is TGCAGCGTCAAGCGGACGGACTATGGCTACACCTTC. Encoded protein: CSVKRTDYGYTF.